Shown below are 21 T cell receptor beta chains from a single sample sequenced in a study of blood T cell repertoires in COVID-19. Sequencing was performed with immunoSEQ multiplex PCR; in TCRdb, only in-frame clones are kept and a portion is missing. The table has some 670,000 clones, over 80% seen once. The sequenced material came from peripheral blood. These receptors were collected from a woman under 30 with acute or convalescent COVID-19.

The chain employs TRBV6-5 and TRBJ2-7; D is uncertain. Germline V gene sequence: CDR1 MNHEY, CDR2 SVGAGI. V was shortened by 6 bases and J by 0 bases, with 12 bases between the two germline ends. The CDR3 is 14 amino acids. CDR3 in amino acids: CASRVTESSYEQYF. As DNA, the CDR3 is TGTGCCAGCAGAGTCACTGAGAGCTCCTACGAGCAGTACTTC.

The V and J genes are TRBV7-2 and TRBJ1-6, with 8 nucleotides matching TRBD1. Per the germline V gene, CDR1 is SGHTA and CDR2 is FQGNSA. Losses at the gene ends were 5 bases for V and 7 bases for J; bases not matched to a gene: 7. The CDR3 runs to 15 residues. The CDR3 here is CASSGRTGLNSPLHF. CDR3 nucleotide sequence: TGTGCCAGCAGCGGACGGACAGGGCTGAATTCACCCCTCCACTTT.

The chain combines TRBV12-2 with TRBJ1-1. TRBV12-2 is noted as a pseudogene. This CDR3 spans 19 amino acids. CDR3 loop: CASRLVKENGDTMNTEAFF. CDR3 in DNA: TGTGCAAGTCGCTTAGTGAAGGAAAACGGGGATACCATGAACACTGAAGCTTTCTTT.

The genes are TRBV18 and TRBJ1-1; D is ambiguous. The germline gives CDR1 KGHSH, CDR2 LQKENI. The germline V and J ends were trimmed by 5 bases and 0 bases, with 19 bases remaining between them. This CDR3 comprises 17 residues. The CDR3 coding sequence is TGTGCCAGCTCAGCGATAACCCTAGGTCAGATGAACACTGAAGCTTTCTTT. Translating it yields CASSAITLGQMNTEAFF.

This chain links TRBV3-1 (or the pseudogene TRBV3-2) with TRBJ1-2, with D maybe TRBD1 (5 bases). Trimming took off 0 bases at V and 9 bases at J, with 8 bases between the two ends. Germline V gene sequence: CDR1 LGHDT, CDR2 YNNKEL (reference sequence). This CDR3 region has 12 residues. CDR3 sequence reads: CASSQERGSYTF. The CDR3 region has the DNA TGTGCCAGCAGCCAAGAAAGGGGAAGCTACACCTTC.

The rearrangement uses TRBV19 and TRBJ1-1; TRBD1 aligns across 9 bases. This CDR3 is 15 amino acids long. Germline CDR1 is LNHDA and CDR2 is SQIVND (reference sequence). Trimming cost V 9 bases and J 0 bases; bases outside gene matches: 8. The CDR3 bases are TGTGCCAGCGAGGACAGGGGCGAAATGAACACTGAAGCTTTCTTT. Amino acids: CASEDRGEMNTEAFF.

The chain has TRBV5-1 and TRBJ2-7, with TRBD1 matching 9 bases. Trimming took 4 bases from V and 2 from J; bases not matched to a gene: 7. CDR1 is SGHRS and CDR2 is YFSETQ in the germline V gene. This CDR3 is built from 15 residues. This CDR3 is CASSGWTGAPYEQYF. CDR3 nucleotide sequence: TGCGCCAGCAGCGGGTGGACAGGGGCCCCCTACGAGCAGTACTTC.

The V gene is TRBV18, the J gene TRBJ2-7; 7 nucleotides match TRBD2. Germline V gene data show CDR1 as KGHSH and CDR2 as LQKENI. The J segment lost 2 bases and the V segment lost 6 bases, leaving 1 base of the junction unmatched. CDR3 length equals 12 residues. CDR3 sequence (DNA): TGTGCCAGCTCCGGGACTACCTACGAGCAGTACTTC. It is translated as CASSGTTYEQYF.

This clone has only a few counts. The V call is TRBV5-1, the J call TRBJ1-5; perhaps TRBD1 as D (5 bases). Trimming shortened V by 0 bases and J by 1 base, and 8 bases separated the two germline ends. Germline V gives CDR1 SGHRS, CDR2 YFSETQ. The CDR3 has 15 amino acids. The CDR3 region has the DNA TGCGCCAGCAGCTTGGCAGGGAGGAGCAATCAGCCCCAGCATTTT. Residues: CASSLAGRSNQPQHF.

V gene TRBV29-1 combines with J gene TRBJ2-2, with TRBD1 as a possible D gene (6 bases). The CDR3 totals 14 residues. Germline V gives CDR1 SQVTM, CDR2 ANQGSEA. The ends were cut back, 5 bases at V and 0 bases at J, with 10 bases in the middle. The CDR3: CSVLQGTNTGELFF. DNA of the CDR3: TGCAGCGTTCTACAGGGTACGAACACCGGGGAGCTGTTTTTT.

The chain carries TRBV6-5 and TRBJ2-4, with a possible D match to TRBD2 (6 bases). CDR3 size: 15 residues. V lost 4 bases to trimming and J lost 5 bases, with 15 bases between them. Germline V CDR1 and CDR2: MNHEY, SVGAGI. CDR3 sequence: CASSSPGLGQNIQYF. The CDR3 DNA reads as TGTGCCAGCAGTTCACCGGGACTGGGCCAAAACATTCAGTACTTC.

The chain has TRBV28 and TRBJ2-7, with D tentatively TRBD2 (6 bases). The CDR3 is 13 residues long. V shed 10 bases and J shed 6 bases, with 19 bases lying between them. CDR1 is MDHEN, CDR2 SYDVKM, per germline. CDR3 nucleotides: TGTGCCACCTCAGTCTGGGGGGAAGCCGAGCAGTACTTC. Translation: CATSVWGEAEQYF.

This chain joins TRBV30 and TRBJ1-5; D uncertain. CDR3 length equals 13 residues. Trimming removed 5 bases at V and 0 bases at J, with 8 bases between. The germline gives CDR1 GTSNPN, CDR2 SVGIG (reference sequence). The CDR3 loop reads CAWAADSNQPQHF. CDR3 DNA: TGTGCCTGGGCCGCGGATAGCAATCAGCCCCAGCATTTT.

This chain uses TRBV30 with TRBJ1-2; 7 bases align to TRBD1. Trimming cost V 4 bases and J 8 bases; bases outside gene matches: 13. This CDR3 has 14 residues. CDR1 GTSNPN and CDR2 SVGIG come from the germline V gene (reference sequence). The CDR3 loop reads CAWTRSGGVGGYTF. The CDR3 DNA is TGTGCCTGGACAAGGTCAGGGGGAGTAGGGGGCTACACCTTC.

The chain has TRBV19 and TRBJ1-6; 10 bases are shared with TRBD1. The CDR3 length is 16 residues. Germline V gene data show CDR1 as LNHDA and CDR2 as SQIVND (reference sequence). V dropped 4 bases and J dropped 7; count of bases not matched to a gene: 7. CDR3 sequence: CASSRKDRGRNSPLHF. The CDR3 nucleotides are TGTGCCAGTAGTAGGAAAGACAGGGGGCGAAATTCACCCCTCCACTTT.

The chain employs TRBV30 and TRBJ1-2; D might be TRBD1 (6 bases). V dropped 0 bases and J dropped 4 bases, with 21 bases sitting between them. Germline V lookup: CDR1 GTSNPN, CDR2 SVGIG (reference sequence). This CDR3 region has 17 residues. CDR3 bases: TGTGCCTGGAGTGTAGAGCTGGGCAGGGGTTCTTCCTATGGCTACACCTTC. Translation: CAWSVELGRGSSYGYTF.

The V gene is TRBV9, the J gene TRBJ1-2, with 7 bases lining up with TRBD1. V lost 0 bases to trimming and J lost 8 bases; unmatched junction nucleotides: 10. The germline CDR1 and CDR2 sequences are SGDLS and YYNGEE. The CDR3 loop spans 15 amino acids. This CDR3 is CASSVDRGGFGGYTF. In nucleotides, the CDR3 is TGTGCCAGCAGCGTAGACAGGGGAGGATTTGGGGGCTACACCTTC. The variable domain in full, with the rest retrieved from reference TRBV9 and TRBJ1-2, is DSGVTQTPKHLITATGQRVTLRCSPRSGDLSVYWYQQSLDQGLQFLIQYYNGEERAKGNILERFSAQQFPDLHSELNLSSLELGDSALYFCASSVDRGGFGGYTFGSGTRLTVV.

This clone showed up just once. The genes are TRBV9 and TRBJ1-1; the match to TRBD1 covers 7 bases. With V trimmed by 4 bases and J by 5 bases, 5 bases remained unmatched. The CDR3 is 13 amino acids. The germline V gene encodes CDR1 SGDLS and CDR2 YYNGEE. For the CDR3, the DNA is TGTGCCAGCAGCTTACGGACAGGTACTGAAGCTTTCTTT. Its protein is CASSLRTGTEAFF.

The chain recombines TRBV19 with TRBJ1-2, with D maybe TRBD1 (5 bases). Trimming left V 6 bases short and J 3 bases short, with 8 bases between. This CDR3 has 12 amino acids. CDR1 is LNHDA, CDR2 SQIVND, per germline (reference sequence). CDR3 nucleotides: TGTGCCAGTAGAAGACAGTACTATGGCTACACCTTC. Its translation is CASRRQYYGYTF.

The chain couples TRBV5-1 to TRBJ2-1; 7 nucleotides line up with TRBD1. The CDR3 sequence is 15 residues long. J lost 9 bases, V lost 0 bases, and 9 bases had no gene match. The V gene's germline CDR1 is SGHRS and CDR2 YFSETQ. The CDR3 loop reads CASSLVTGALGEQFF. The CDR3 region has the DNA TGCGCCAGCAGCTTGGTAACAGGGGCTCTGGGTGAGCAGTTCTTC. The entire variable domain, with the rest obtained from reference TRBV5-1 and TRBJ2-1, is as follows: KAGVTQTPRYLIKTRGQQVTLSCSPISGHRSVSWYQQTPGQGLQFLFEYFSETQRNKGNFPGRFSGRQFSNSRSEMNVSTLELGDSALYLCASSLVTGALGEQFFGPGTRLTVL.

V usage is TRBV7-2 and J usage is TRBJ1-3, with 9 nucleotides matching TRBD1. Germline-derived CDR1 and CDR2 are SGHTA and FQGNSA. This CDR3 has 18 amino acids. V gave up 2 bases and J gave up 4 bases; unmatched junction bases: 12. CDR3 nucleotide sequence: TGTGCCAGCAGCTTAAGTCTGAGGACAGGGGAAAACGGAAACACCATATATTTT. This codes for CASSLSLRTGENGNTIYF.